The 6 T cell receptor beta chains presented below share a single source sample, sequenced in a study of T-cell memory formation after mild COVID-19. TCRdb re-called the 5' RACE reads through MiXCR, storing one row per CDR3 protein. Seen here are 300,000 to 400,000 distinct CDR3 sequences, more than 15% observed once, and the top ten hold approximately 20%. The sample consisted of PBMCs or a T cell subset sorted from them (not recorded which). The source of these receptors is a man younger than 35 who had mild COVID-19 (a few samples of this study predate the infection). Cell type and time point are not known.

The CDR3 DNA reads TGCGCCAGCAGCCCTCGAGAGACCGGGGAGCTGTTTTTT. Translating it yields CASSPRETGELFF. V and J are TRBV4-1 and TRBJ2-2; D unresolved. Looked up from germline, CDR1 is MGHRA and CDR2 is YSYEKL. This CDR3 has 13 amino acids. The V end lost 4 bases, the J end lost 5 bases, and 8 bases lay between the germline ends.

The J gene is TRBJ2-3, the V gene TRBV18; no definite D call. Trimming pared 4 bases from V and 2 bases from J, leaving 16 bases between. CDR1 is KGHSH and CDR2 is LQKENI in the germline V gene. The CDR3 consists of 16 residues. CDR3 DNA: TGTGCCAGCTCACTTTTTGCCGAGCTGAACACAGATACGCAGTATTTT. It yields the protein CASSLFAELNTDTQYF.

This clonotype was observed a handful of times. V usage is TRBV29-1 and J usage is TRBJ2-2; tentatively, D is TRBD2 (5 bases). Germline-derived CDR1 and CDR2 are SQVTM and ANQGSEA. The ends were cut back, 2 bases at V and 1 base at J, with 11 bases in the middle. The length of the CDR3 is 15 residues. The CDR3 loop is CSVETLAKNTGELFF. DNA of the CDR3: TGCAGCGTTGAAACTCTAGCTAAGAACACCGGGGAGCTGTTTTTT.

This clonotype showed up just a few times. The rearrangement links TRBV20-1 to TRBJ1-2, with D perhaps matching TRBD1 (5 bases). CDR1 DFQATT and CDR2 SNEGSKA come from the germline V gene (reference sequence). The CDR3 runs 14 residues. V was clipped by 7 bases and J by 2 bases, with 17 bases between them. In DNA, the CDR3 is TGCAGTGTCCCGGTCGGGACGGTGAACTATGGCTACACCTTC. Protein product: CSVPVGTVNYGYTF.

The chain uses TRBV6-1 and TRBJ1-2; no clear D gene. Germline assignment: CDR1 MNHNS and CDR2 SASEGT. V lost 2 bases, J lost 10 bases, and 14 bases lay in between. The CDR3 is 13 residues long. The CDR3 nucleotides are TGTGCCAGCAGTGAATCGACTGGGGTGACCTACACCTTC. This codes for CASSESTGVTYTF.

The chain carries TRBV18 and TRBJ2-7; TRBD1 aligns across 10 bases. Germline CDR1 reads KGHSH; CDR2 reads LQKENI. The trim removed 3 bases at V and 0 bases at J, leaving 2 bases unmatched. This CDR3 spans 15 amino acids. The CDR3 sequence is CASSPRTGGSYEQYV. CDR3 DNA: TGTGCCAGCTCACCGAGGACAGGGGGCTCCTACGAGCAGTACGTC.